This TCR beta chain was sequenced for a study of Ad26.COV2.S vaccination and SARS-CoV-2 variants. Findings of the study overall: Vaccine recipients posted higher spike-specific TCR breadth than their placebo counterparts. Vaccine recipients and placebo recipients showed similar non-spike TCR breadth.

Noted treatment: some 20 received Ad26.COV2.S at low or high dose, single or two shots; a few received placebo; per-sample allocation not given. Samples came from day 63 after the first vaccine or placebo injection. At a Boston site, the person donating was an adult of 18-55 years. Vaccination used an Ad26 vector expressing Wuhan-strain SARS-CoV-2 spike. Sequencing used immunoSEQ multiplex PCR; TCRdb keeps in-frame clones, though not all of them. The sample consists of about 380,000 clones, about 80% of them appearing once. Remarks on this clone: Its antigen is unidentified.

This TCR derives from a person between 18 and 60 years old who received the Ad26.COV2.S COVID-19 vaccine or a placebo. The input for sequencing was peripheral blood, taken in a trial of Ad26.COV2.S vaccine versus placebo.

As DNA, the CDR3 is TGTGCCTCAGCGAGCGGAGCTGGGAATGAGCAGTTCTTC. This codes for CASASGAGNEQFF. The chain combines TRBV7-9 with TRBJ2-1, with D tentatively TRBD2 (5 bases). CDR3 length: 13 amino acids. Between the trimmed V and J ends, which lost 11 bases and 7 bases, there was a span of 18 bases. Per germline, CDR1 SEHNR and CDR2 FQNEAQ (reference sequence).